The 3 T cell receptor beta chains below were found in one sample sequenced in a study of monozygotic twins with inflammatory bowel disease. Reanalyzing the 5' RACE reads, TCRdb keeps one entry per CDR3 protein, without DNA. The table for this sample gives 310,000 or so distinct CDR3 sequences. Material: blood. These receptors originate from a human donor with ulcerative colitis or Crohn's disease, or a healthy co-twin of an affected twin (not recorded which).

Here the CDR3 reads CASSLWGRSSYNEQFF. The chain links TRBV5-1 to TRBJ2-1; the D call of TRBD1 rests on TCRdb alone, since no DNA is present to check it. In germline, CDR1 is SGHRS, CDR2 YFSETQ. This CDR3 is built from 16 residues.

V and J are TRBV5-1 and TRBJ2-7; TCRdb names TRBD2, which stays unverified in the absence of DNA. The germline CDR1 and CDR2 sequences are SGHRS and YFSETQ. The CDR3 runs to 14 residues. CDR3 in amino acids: CASRPGLDSYEQYF.

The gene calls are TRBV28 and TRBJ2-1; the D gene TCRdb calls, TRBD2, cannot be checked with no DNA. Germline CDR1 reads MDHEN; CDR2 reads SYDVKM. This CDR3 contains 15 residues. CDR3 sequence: CASSSGLAVNNEQFF.